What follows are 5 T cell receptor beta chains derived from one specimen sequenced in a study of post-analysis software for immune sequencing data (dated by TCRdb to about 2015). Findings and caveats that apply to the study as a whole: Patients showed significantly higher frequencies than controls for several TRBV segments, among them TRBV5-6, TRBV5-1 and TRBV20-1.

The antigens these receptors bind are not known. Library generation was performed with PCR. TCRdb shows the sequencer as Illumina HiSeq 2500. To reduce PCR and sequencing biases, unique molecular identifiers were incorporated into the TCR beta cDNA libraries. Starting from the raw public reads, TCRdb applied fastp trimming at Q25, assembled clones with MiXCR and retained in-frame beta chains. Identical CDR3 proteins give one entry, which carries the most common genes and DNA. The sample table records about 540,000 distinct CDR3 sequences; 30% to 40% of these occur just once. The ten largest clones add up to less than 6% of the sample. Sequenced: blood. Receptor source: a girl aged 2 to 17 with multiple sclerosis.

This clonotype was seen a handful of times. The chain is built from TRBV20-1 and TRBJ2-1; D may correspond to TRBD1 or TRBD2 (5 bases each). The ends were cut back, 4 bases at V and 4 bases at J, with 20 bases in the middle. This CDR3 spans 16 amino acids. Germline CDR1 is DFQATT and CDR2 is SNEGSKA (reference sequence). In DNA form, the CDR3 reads TGCAGTGCTAAAAAAGACCTCGGGACCATATACAATGAGCAGTTCTTC. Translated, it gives CSAKKDLGTIYNEQFF.

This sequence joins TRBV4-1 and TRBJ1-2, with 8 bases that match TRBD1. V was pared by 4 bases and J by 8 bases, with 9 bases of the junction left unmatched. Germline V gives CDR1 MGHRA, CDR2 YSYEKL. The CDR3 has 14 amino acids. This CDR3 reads CASSPLDRARGYTF. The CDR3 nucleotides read TGCGCCAGCAGCCCACTGGACAGGGCACGAGGCTACACCTTC.

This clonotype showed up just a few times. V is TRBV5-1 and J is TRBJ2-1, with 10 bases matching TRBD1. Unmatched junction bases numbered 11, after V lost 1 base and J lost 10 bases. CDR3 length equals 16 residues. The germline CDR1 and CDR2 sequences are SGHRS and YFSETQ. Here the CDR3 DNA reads TGCGCCAGCAGCTTGTCCGGGACAGGGGCGGACTTCGAGCAGTTCTTC. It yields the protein CASSLSGTGADFEQFF.

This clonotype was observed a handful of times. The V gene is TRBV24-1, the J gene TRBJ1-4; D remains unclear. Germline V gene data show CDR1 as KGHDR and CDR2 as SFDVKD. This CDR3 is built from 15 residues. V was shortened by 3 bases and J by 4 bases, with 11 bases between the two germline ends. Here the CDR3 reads CATSDATAHNEKLFF. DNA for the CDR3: TGTGCCACCAGTGATGCGACCGCACATAATGAAAAACTGTTTTTT.

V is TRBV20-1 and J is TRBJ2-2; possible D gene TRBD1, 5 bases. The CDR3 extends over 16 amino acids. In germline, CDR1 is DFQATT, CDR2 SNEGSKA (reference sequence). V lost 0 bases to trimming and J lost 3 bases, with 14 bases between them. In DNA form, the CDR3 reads TGCAGTGCTAGAGATGTCTGGGGCTCTGACACCGGGGAGCTGTTTTTT. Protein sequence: CSARDVWGSDTGELFF.